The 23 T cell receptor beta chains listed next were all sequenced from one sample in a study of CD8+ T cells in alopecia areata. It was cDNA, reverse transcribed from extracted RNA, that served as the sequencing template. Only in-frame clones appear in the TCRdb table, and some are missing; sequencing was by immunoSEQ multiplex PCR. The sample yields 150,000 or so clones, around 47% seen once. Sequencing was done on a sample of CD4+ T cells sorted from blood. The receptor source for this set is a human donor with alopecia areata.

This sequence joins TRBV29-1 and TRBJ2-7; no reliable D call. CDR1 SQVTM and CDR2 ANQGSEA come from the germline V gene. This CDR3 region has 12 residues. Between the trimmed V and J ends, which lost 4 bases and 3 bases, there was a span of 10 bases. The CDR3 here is CSVALNYYEQYF. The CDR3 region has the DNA TGCAGCGTTGCTCTGAACTACTACGAGCAGTACTTC.

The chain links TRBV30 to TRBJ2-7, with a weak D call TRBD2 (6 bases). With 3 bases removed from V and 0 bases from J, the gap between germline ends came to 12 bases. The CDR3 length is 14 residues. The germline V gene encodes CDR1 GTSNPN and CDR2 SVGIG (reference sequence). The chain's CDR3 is CAWRRREGSYEQYF. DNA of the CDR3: TGTGCCTGGAGGAGGCGGGAAGGCTCCTACGAGCAGTACTTC. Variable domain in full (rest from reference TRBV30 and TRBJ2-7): SQTIHQWPATLVQPVGSPLSLECTVEGTSNPNLYWYRQAAGRGLQLLFYSVGIGQISSEVPQNLSASRPQDRQFILSSKKLLLSDSGFYLCAWRRREGSYEQYFGPGTRLTVT.

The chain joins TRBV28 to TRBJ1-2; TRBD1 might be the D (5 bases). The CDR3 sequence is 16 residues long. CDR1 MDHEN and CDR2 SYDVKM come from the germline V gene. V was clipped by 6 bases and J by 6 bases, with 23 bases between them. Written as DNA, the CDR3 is TGTGCCAGCAGAATCACCCGTTTCCGGGGCTCGGATGGCTACACCTTC. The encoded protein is CASRITRFRGSDGYTF.

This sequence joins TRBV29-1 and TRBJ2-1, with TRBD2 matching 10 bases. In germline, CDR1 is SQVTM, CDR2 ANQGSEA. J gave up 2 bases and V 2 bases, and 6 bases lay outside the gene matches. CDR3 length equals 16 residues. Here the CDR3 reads CSVELAGAPPYNEQFF. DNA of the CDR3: TGCAGCGTTGAACTAGCGGGAGCGCCTCCCTACAATGAGCAGTTCTTC.

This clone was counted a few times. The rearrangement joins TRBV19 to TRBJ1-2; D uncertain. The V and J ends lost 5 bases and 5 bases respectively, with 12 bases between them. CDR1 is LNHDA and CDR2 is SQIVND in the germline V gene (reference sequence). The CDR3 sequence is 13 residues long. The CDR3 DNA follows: TGTGCCAGTAGTCATGTGCTGGGATATGGCTACACCTTC. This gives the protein CASSHVLGYGYTF.

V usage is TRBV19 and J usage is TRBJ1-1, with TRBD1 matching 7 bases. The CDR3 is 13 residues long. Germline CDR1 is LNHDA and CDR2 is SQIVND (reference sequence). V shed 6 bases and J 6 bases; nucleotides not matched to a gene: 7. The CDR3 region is CASSPTGSAEAFF. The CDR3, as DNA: TGTGCCAGTAGCCCGACAGGGTCGGCTGAAGCTTTCTTT.

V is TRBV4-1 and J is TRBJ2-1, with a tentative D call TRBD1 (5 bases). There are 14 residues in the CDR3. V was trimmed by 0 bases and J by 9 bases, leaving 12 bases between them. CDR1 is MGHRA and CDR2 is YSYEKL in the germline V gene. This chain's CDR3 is CASSQEGQGSEQFF. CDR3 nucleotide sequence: TGCGCCAGCAGCCAAGAGGGTCAGGGCAGTGAGCAGTTCTTC.

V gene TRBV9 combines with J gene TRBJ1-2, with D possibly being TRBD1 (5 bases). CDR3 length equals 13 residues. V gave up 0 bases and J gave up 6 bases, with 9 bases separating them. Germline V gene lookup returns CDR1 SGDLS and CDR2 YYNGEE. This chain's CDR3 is CASSVALGDGYTF. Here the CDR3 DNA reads TGTGCCAGCAGCGTAGCTTTGGGGGATGGCTACACCTTC.

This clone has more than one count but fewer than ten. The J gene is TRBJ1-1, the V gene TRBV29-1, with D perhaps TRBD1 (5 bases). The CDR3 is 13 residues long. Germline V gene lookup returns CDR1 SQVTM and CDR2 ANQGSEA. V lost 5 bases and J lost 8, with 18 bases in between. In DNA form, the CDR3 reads TGCAGCGTTTCCCAGGGCCAGCTCCTAGAAGCTTTCTTT. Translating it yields CSVSQGQLLEAFF.

CDR3 in DNA: TGCGCCAGCAGCACTAGCGGGATGGCAGATACGCAGTATTTT. It codes for CASSTSGMADTQYF. The chain employs TRBV5-1 and TRBJ2-3, with 10 bases fitting TRBD2. The V gene's germline CDR1 is SGHRS and CDR2 YFSETQ. The CDR3 is 14 residues long. Losses at the gene ends were 4 bases for V and 4 bases for J; bases not matched to a gene: 3.

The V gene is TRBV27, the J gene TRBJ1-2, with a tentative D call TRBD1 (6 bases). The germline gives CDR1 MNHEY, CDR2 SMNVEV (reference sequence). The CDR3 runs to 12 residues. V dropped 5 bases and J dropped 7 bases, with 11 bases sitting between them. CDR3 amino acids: CASSPNRVGYTF. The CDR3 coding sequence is TGTGCCAGCAGTCCTAACAGGGTTGGCTACACCTTC.

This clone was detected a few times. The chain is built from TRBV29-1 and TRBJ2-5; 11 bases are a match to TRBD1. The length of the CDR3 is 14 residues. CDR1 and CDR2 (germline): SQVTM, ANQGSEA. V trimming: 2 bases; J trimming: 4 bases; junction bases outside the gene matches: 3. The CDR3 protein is CSVERTGGLETQYF. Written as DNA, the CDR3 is TGCAGCGTTGAAAGGACAGGGGGCTTAGAGACCCAGTACTTC.

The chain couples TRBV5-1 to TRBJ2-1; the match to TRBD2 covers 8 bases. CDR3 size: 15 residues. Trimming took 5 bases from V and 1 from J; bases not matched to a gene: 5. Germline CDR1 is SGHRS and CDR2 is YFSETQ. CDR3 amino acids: CASRPTSGSYNEQFF. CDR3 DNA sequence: TGCGCCAGCAGACCAACTAGCGGTTCCTACAATGAGCAGTTCTTC. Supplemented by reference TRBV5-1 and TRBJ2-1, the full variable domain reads KAGVTQTPRYLIKTRGQQVTLSCSPISGHRSVSWYQQTPGQGLQFLFEYFSETQRNKGNFPGRFSGRQFSNSRSEMNVSTLELGDSALYLCASRPTSGSYNEQFFGPGTRLTVL.

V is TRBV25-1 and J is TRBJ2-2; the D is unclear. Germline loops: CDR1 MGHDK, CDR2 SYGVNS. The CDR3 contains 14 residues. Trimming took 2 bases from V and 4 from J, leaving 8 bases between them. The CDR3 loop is CASSELGITGELFF. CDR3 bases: TGTGCCAGCAGTGAACTCGGAATCACCGGGGAGCTGTTTTTT.

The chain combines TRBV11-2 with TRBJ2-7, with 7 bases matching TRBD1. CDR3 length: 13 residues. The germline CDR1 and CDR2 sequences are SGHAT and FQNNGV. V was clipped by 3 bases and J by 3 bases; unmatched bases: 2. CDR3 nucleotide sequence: TGTGCCAGCAGCTTGGGACAGAACTACGAGCAGTACTTC. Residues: CASSLGQNYEQYF. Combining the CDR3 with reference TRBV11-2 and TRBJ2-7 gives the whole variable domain EAGVAQSPRYKIIEKRQSVAFWCNPISGHATLYWYQQILGQGPKLLIQFQNNGVVDDSQLPKDRFSAERLKGVDSTLKIQPAKLEDSAVYLCASSLGQNYEQYFGPGTRLTVT.

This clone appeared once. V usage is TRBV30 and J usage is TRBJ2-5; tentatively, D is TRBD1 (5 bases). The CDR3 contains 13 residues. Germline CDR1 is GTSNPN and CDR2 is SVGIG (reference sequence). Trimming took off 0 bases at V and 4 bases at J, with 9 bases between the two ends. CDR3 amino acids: CAWSVWQGETQYF. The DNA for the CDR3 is TGTGCCTGGAGTGTCTGGCAGGGAGAGACCCAGTACTTC.

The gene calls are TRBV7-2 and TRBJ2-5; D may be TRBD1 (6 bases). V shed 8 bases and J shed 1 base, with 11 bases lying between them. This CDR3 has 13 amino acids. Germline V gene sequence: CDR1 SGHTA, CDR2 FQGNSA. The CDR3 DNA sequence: TGTGCCAGCGAAAGGGACATCCAAGAGACCCAGTACTTC. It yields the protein CASERDIQETQYF.

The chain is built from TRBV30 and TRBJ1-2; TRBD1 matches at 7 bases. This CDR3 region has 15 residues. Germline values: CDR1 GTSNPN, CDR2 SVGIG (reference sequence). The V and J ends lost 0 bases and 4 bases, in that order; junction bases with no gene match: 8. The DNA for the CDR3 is TGTGCCTGGAGTGTACCCCGCCGACAGGGCTATGGCTACACCTTC. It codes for CAWSVPRRQGYGYTF.

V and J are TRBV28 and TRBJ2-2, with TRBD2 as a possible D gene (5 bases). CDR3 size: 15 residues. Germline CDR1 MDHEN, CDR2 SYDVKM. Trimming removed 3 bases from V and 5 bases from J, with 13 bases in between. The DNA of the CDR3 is TGTGCCAGCAGTTTGAGTGAGGGAGATACCGGGGAGCTGTTTTTT. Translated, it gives CASSLSEGDTGELFF.

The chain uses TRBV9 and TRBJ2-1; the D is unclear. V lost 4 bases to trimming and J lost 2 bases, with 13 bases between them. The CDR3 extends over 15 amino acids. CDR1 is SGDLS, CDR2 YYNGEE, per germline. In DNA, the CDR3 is TGTGCCAGCAGCCCATCTACTTTGACCTACAATGAGCAGTTCTTC. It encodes CASSPSTLTYNEQFF.

The chain's CDR3 is CASSPSSPNSYNEQFF. The CDR3 coding sequence is TGTGCCAGCTCACCATCTAGCCCGAATTCCTACAATGAGCAGTTCTTC. This chain links TRBV18 with TRBJ2-1; a weak D match, TRBD2 (5 bases). Trimming removed 2 bases at V and 1 base at J, with 12 bases between. The CDR3 has 16 residues. Germline CDR1 KGHSH, CDR2 LQKENI.

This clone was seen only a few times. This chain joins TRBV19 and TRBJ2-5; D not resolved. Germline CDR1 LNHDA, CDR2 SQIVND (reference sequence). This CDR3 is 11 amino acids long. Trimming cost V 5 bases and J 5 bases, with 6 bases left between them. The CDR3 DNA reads TGTGCCAGTAGTGTCGACGAGACCCAGTACTTC. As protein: CASSVDETQYF.

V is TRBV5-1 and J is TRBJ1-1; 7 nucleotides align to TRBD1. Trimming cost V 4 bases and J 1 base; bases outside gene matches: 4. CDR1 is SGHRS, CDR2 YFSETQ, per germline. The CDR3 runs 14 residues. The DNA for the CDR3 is TGCGCCAGCAGCCTGACAGGGACGAACACTGAAGCTTTCTTT. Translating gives CASSLTGTNTEAFF.